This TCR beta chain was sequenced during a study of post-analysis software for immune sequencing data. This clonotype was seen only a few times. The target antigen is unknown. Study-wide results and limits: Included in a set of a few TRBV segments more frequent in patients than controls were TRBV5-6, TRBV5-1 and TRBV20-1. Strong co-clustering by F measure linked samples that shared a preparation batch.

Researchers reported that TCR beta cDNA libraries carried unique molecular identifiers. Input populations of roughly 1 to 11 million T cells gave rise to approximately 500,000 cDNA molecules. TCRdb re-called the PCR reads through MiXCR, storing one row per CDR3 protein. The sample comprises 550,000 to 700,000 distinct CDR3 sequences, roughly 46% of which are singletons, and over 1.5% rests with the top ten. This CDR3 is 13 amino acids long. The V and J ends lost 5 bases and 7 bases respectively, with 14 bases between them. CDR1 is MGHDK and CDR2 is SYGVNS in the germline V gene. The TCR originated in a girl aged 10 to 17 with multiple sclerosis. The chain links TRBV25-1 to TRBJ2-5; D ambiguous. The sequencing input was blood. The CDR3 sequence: CASSTGPIGTQYF. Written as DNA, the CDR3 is TGTGCCAGCAGTACCGGGCCCATCGGGACCCAGTACTTC.